This T cell receptor (beta chain) was retrieved from a study of T cell repertoires in cytomegalovirus infection. Background on the study: Recently identified HLA-C-restricted CMV epitopes were among the peptides used. It was the public TCR beta signatures that indicated both CMV infection and matching HLA type.

Study-level points and caveats: HLA-C-restricted CMV clonotypes gave the most frequent clonotype in two of eight donors.

In regard to this clonotype: The antigen remains undetermined.

Each CDR3 protein gets one entry after TCRdb re-called the reads with MiXCR. The table has roughly 120,000 distinct CDR3 sequences, around 28% seen once. Germline trimming cut 0 bases from V and 1 base from J; bases unmatched to any gene: 5. CDR3 length: 15 residues. Germline V lookup: CDR1 DFQATT, CDR2 SNEGSKA (reference sequence). This chain joins TRBV20-1 and TRBJ2-7; 8 nucleotides agree with TRBD1. The TCR originated in a human donor in good health (CMV status not recorded). Some clones in this sample may be carry-over from other donors' samples. The sequenced sample was CD8+ T cells from cultured PBMCs, obtained from culture after CMV antigen stimulation. In nucleotides, the CDR3 is TGCAGTGCTAGAGATGGGACAGGCCTTTCCTACGAGCAGTACTTC. This encodes CSARDGTGLSYEQYF.